This T cell receptor beta chain comes out of a study of radiotherapy plus CTLA-4 blockade in lung cancer. The CDR3 runs 15 residues. Trimming pared 0 bases from V and 3 bases from J, leaving 8 bases between. The germline V gene encodes CDR1 LNHNV and CDR2 YYDKDF (reference sequence). TCRdb's table, derived via immunoSEQ multiplex PCR, lists solely in-frame clones and lacks some. This table has some 35,000 clones, approximately 89% appearing once. Treatment of patients with chemo-refractory metastatic non-small-cell lung cancer consisted of focal radiation plus CTLA-4 blockade with ipilimumab. The chain combines TRBV15 with TRBJ2-2; TRBD1 is a possible D gene (7 bases). This sample comprised peripheral blood, obtained from a patient treated with radiotherapy plus ipilimumab. The receptor comes from a human donor with non-small cell lung cancer who had stable disease on radiotherapy plus ipilimumab. CDR3 sequence: CATSRDRGDTGELFF. DNA of the CDR3: TGTGCCACCAGCAGAGACAGGGGGGACACCGGGGAGCTGTTTTTT.